This entry features one T cell receptor beta chain sequence. These data belong to a study of OX40 agonist ivuxolimab in advanced cancers. Looking at the study overall: The dose-escalation cohort was roughly 83% male, with a mean age of about 58 years, ranging roughly 20 to 90.

Trimming stripped 5 bases from V and 2 bases from J, with 7 bases between. The CDR3 length is 12 residues. Germline CDR1 SEHNR, CDR2 FQNEAQ (reference sequence). Generated by immunoSEQ multiplex PCR, the TCRdb table keeps only in-frame clones and is missing some. The data show tens of thousands of clones, with 85% to 95% seen just once and roughly 21% held by the top ten. The source material was CD4+ or CD8+ T cells sorted from blood, sampled in a trial of the OX40 agonist ivuxolimab. The V and J genes are TRBV7-9 and TRBJ2-7; D unresolved. This receptor was obtained from an adult with an advanced solid tumor such as melanoma, head and neck, liver or kidney cancer. CDR3 sequence reads: CASSQTPYEQYF. CDR3 nucleotides: TGTGCCAGCAGCCAGACCCCCTACGAGCAGTACTTC. The whole variable domain, remainder taken from reference TRBV7-9 and TRBJ2-7, is DTGVSQNPRHKITKRGQNVTFRCDPISEHNRLYWYRQTLGQGPEFLTYFQNEAQLEKSRLLSDRFSAERPKGSFSTLEIQRTEQGDSAMYLCASSQTPYEQYFGPGTRLTVT.